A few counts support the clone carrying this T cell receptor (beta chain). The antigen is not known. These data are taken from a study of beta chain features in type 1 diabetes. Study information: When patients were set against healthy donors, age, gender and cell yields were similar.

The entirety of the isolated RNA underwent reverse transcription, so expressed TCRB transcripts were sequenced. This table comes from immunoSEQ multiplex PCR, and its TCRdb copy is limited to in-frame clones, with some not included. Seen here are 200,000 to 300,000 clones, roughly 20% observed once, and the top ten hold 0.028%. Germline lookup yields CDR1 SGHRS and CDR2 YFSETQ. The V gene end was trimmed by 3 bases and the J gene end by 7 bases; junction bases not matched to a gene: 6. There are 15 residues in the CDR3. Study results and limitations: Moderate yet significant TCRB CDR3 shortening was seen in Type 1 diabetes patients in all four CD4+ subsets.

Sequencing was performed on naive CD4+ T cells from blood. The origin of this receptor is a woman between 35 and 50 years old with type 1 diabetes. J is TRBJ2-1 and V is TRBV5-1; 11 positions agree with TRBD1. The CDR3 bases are TGCGCCAGCAGCTCCGGACAGGGGGCGAGGAATGAGCAGTTCTTC. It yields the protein CASSSGQGARNEQFF.